This T cell receptor beta chain was observed in a study of blood T cell repertoires in COVID-19. Whole-study context: From T cells, B-cell-depleted T cells, or PBMCs came the material, which was cDNA or gDNA.

Germline assignment: CDR1 MNHEY and CDR2 SMNVEV (reference sequence). The CDR3 covers 15 residues. J lost 4 bases, V lost 4 bases, and 5 bases had no gene match. In the authors' methods: Quantification of nucleated cells was approximated via reference gene primer amplification. The protocol was immunoSEQ multiplex PCR, while the TCRdb copy is restricted to in-frame clones and leaves out a portion. The DNA was the basis for D and trimming; V, J and clone size are from that table. Here the sample spans some 180,000 clones, more than 80% being singletons. This TCR came from a woman aged 55 to 70 with acute or convalescent COVID-19. The sequenced material came from peripheral blood. This chain uses TRBV27 with TRBJ1-2; TRBD1 agrees at 11 bases. Here the CDR3 reads CASSWDRGIVYGYTF. CDR3 DNA sequence: TGTGCCAGCAGTTGGGACAGGGGGATCGTCTATGGCTACACCTTC.